Shown below are 8 T cell receptor beta chains from a single sample sequenced in a study of T cell repertoires in cytomegalovirus infection. TCRdb reprocessed the reads with MiXCR, giving one entry per CDR3 protein. Of about 740,000 distinct CDR3 sequences in the sample, about a third were seen once. The specimen sequenced was PBMCs. The receptor set was obtained from a human donor in good health (CMV status not recorded). Some clones in this sample may be carry-over from other donors' samples.

The gene calls are TRBV27 and TRBJ1-3; 9 bases are a match to TRBD1. The CDR3 loop spans 16 amino acids. J was trimmed by 4 bases and V by 6 bases; bases with no gene match: 10. Germline values: CDR1 MNHEY, CDR2 SMNVEV (reference sequence). In DNA form, the CDR3 reads TGTGCCAGCAGAAAGACCCGGGACAGGGTCGGAAACACCATATATTTT. It translates to CASRKTRDRVGNTIYF.

This clonotype showed up many times. This chain connects TRBV7-2 to TRBJ1-5; 7 bases are a match to TRBD1. Germline lookup yields CDR1 SGHTA and CDR2 FQGNSA. This CDR3 comprises 16 residues. V trimming: 1 base; J trimming: 4 bases; junction bases outside the gene matches: 7. The CDR3 coding sequence is TGTGCCAGCAGCTTAGACCAGGGGGGGTTAAATCAGCCCCAGCATTTT. Translated, it gives CASSLDQGGLNQPQHF.

This clonotype was seen only a few times. The chain recombines TRBV7-3 with TRBJ2-7, with D perhaps TRBD1 or TRBD2 (6 bases each). V was clipped by 2 bases and J by 3 bases, with 14 bases between them. From germline, CDR1 is SGHTA and CDR2 FQGTGA. The CDR3 contains 15 residues. The CDR3 DNA reads TGTGCCAGCAGCTTAGAAGGGGGGCGATTCTACGAGCAGTACTTC. It yields the protein CASSLEGGRFYEQYF.

The rearrangement links TRBV20-1 to TRBJ1-4, with D perhaps matching TRBD1 (5 bases). This CDR3 spans 15 amino acids. CDR1 DFQATT and CDR2 SNEGSKA come from the germline V gene (reference sequence). Trimming pared 6 bases from V and 3 bases from J, leaving 17 bases between. The DNA of the CDR3 is TGCAGTGCCTCCCCGCGGGACCGACCTAATGAAAAACTGTTTTTT. It specifies CSASPRDRPNEKLFF.

This clonotype was detected only a few times. The chain joins TRBV12-3 or TRBV12-4 to TRBJ2-4; D is perhaps TRBD1 (5 bases). V was cut by 6 bases and J by 1 base, with 16 bases left in between. This CDR3 comprises 16 residues. The CDR3 loop is CASSLGPGMAKNIQYF. CDR3 DNA sequence: TGTGCCAGCAGCCTAGGGCCAGGGATGGCCAAAAACATTCAGTACTTC.

The chain joins TRBV7-6 to TRBJ2-6; the D is unclear. This CDR3 spans 15 amino acids. Trimming stripped 3 bases from V and 11 bases from J, with 17 bases between. Germline loops: CDR1 SGHVS, CDR2 FNYEAQ. This CDR3 reads CASSLPSGLFDVLTF. In nucleotides, the CDR3 is TGTGCCAGCAGCTTGCCGTCAGGCCTCTTTGACGTCCTGACTTTC.

This clonotype was seen a few times. The genes are TRBV4-1 and TRBJ2-3; TRBD2 agrees at 10 bases. The V and J ends lost 1 base and 7 bases, in that order; junction bases with no gene match: 8. The CDR3 has 16 residues. CDR1 is MGHRA, CDR2 YSYEKL, per germline. The CDR3 protein is CASSQGGQRGGHTQYF. DNA for the CDR3: TGCGCCAGCAGCCAAGGGGGGCAGCGGGGGGGCCATACGCAGTATTTT.

The table lists this clonotype with a few counts. The chain links TRBV25-1 to TRBJ1-2; a weak D match, TRBD1 (5 bases). Germline CDR1 reads MGHDK; CDR2 reads SYGVNS. The CDR3 runs 15 residues. V lost 6 bases to trimming and J lost 6 bases, with 20 bases between them. CDR3 nucleotide sequence: TGTGCCAGCAGCTCGACGGTGGGGCAGCTGGATGGCTACACCTTC. Translating gives CASSSTVGQLDGYTF.